This passage covers 9 T cell receptor beta chains from one sample sequenced in a study of blood T cell repertoires in COVID-19. The method was immunoSEQ multiplex PCR; TCRdb's version includes in-frame clones alone and lacks a portion of them. The sample holds approximately 150,000 clones, about 85% seen once. Material: peripheral blood. These receptors were obtained from a human donor with acute or convalescent COVID-19. The donor label of this sample is uncertain.

The rearrangement links TRBV27 to TRBJ2-3; a weak D match, TRBD2 (6 bases). Germline V gene data show CDR1 as MNHEY and CDR2 as SMNVEV (reference sequence). The CDR3 loop spans 12 amino acids. Trimming took off 6 bases at V and 5 bases at J, with 9 bases between the two ends. The CDR3 DNA follows: TGTGCCAGCAGACTAGCTCAAGATACGCAGTATTTT. Its translation: CASRLAQDTQYF.

The CDR3 loop reads CASSPGVVSGSYCEQYV. The CDR3 region has the DNA TGTGCCAGCAGCCCCGGAGTGGTCAGCGGGAGTTACTGCGAGCAGTACGTC. V usage is TRBV7-2 and J usage is TRBJ2-7; 8 bases line up with TRBD2. Trimming cost V 5 bases and J 6 bases; bases outside gene matches: 18. Germline V CDR1 and CDR2: SGHTA, FQGNSA. This CDR3 comprises 17 residues.

V and J are TRBV28 and TRBJ1-2; possible D gene TRBD1, 6 bases. This CDR3 contains 15 residues. V shed 4 bases and J shed 8 bases, with 20 bases lying between them. Germline V lookup: CDR1 MDHEN, CDR2 SYDVKM. The CDR3 spells CASSSPDRMVGGYTF. The DNA of the CDR3 is TGTGCCAGCAGTTCCCCGGACAGAATGGTAGGGGGCTACACCTTC.

The chain links TRBV15 to TRBJ1-2; 9 bases line up with TRBD1. The V and J ends lost 3 bases and 3 bases, in that order; junction bases with no gene match: 8. The CDR3 length is 16 residues. Germline CDR1 reads LNHNV; CDR2 reads YYDKDF (reference sequence). The CDR3 spells CATSRPQGAGDYGYTF. The CDR3 bases are TGTGCCACCAGCAGGCCACAGGGGGCAGGAGACTATGGCTACACCTTC.

The chain is built from TRBV29-1 and TRBJ2-3; TRBD1 matches 9 bases. From germline, CDR1 is SQVTM and CDR2 ANQGSEA. Trimming at V came to 5 bases and at J to 2 bases, leaving 17 bases not matched to a gene. The CDR3 loop spans 18 amino acids. CDR3 DNA sequence: TGCAGCGTTAGTATTATTTTTGATGGGACAGGGCACACAGATACGCAGTATTTT. Translating gives CSVSIIFDGTGHTDTQYF.

J is TRBJ2-7 and V is TRBV5-1, with TRBD1 identical over 10 bases. This CDR3 is 15 amino acids long. The germline V gene has CDR1 SGHRS and CDR2 YFSETQ. Trimming took 5 bases from V and 3 from J; bases not matched to a gene: 8. CDR3 nucleotides: TGCGCCAGCAGTTCCGGGACAGGGGCTTTCTACGAGCAGTACTTC. The encoded protein is CASSSGTGAFYEQYF.

The chain has TRBV19 and TRBJ1-1, with 9 bases aligning to TRBD1. The CDR3 is 15 residues long. Unmatched junction bases numbered 15, after V lost 8 bases and J lost 8 bases. The V gene's germline CDR1 is LNHDA and CDR2 SQIVND (reference sequence). The CDR3: CASGRRQGVTLEAFF. CDR3 nucleotide sequence: TGTGCCAGTGGCCGACGACAGGGGGTCACCTTAGAAGCTTTCTTT. Looking up the rest from reference TRBV19 and TRBJ1-1 gives the full variable domain: DGGITQSPKYLFRKEGQNVTLSCEQNLNHDAMYWYRQDPGQGLRLIYYSQIVNDFQKGDIAEGYSVSREKKESFPLTVTSAQKNPTAFYLCASGRRQGVTLEAFFGQGTRLTVV.

The chain employs TRBV7-9 and TRBJ2-1, with TRBD2 matching 12 bases. Germline assignment: CDR1 SEHNR and CDR2 FQNEAQ (reference sequence). The junction had 10 bases not matched to a gene; V was cut back by 5 bases and J by 8 bases. The CDR3 spans 16 residues. The CDR3 nucleotides read TGTGCCAGCAGCCTGGGAGCTAGCGGGGGGGCCCATGAGCAGTTCTTC. Protein product: CASSLGASGGAHEQFF.

The CDR3 DNA is TGTGCCAGCAGTGATGCGAGCTATGGCTACACCTTC. Its translation is CASSDASYGYTF. The rearrangement links TRBV6-1 to TRBJ1-2, with D uncertain. Germline V gives CDR1 MNHNS, CDR2 SASEGT. The CDR3 length is 12 residues. Between the trimmed V and J ends, which lost 3 bases and 4 bases, there was a span of 6 bases.